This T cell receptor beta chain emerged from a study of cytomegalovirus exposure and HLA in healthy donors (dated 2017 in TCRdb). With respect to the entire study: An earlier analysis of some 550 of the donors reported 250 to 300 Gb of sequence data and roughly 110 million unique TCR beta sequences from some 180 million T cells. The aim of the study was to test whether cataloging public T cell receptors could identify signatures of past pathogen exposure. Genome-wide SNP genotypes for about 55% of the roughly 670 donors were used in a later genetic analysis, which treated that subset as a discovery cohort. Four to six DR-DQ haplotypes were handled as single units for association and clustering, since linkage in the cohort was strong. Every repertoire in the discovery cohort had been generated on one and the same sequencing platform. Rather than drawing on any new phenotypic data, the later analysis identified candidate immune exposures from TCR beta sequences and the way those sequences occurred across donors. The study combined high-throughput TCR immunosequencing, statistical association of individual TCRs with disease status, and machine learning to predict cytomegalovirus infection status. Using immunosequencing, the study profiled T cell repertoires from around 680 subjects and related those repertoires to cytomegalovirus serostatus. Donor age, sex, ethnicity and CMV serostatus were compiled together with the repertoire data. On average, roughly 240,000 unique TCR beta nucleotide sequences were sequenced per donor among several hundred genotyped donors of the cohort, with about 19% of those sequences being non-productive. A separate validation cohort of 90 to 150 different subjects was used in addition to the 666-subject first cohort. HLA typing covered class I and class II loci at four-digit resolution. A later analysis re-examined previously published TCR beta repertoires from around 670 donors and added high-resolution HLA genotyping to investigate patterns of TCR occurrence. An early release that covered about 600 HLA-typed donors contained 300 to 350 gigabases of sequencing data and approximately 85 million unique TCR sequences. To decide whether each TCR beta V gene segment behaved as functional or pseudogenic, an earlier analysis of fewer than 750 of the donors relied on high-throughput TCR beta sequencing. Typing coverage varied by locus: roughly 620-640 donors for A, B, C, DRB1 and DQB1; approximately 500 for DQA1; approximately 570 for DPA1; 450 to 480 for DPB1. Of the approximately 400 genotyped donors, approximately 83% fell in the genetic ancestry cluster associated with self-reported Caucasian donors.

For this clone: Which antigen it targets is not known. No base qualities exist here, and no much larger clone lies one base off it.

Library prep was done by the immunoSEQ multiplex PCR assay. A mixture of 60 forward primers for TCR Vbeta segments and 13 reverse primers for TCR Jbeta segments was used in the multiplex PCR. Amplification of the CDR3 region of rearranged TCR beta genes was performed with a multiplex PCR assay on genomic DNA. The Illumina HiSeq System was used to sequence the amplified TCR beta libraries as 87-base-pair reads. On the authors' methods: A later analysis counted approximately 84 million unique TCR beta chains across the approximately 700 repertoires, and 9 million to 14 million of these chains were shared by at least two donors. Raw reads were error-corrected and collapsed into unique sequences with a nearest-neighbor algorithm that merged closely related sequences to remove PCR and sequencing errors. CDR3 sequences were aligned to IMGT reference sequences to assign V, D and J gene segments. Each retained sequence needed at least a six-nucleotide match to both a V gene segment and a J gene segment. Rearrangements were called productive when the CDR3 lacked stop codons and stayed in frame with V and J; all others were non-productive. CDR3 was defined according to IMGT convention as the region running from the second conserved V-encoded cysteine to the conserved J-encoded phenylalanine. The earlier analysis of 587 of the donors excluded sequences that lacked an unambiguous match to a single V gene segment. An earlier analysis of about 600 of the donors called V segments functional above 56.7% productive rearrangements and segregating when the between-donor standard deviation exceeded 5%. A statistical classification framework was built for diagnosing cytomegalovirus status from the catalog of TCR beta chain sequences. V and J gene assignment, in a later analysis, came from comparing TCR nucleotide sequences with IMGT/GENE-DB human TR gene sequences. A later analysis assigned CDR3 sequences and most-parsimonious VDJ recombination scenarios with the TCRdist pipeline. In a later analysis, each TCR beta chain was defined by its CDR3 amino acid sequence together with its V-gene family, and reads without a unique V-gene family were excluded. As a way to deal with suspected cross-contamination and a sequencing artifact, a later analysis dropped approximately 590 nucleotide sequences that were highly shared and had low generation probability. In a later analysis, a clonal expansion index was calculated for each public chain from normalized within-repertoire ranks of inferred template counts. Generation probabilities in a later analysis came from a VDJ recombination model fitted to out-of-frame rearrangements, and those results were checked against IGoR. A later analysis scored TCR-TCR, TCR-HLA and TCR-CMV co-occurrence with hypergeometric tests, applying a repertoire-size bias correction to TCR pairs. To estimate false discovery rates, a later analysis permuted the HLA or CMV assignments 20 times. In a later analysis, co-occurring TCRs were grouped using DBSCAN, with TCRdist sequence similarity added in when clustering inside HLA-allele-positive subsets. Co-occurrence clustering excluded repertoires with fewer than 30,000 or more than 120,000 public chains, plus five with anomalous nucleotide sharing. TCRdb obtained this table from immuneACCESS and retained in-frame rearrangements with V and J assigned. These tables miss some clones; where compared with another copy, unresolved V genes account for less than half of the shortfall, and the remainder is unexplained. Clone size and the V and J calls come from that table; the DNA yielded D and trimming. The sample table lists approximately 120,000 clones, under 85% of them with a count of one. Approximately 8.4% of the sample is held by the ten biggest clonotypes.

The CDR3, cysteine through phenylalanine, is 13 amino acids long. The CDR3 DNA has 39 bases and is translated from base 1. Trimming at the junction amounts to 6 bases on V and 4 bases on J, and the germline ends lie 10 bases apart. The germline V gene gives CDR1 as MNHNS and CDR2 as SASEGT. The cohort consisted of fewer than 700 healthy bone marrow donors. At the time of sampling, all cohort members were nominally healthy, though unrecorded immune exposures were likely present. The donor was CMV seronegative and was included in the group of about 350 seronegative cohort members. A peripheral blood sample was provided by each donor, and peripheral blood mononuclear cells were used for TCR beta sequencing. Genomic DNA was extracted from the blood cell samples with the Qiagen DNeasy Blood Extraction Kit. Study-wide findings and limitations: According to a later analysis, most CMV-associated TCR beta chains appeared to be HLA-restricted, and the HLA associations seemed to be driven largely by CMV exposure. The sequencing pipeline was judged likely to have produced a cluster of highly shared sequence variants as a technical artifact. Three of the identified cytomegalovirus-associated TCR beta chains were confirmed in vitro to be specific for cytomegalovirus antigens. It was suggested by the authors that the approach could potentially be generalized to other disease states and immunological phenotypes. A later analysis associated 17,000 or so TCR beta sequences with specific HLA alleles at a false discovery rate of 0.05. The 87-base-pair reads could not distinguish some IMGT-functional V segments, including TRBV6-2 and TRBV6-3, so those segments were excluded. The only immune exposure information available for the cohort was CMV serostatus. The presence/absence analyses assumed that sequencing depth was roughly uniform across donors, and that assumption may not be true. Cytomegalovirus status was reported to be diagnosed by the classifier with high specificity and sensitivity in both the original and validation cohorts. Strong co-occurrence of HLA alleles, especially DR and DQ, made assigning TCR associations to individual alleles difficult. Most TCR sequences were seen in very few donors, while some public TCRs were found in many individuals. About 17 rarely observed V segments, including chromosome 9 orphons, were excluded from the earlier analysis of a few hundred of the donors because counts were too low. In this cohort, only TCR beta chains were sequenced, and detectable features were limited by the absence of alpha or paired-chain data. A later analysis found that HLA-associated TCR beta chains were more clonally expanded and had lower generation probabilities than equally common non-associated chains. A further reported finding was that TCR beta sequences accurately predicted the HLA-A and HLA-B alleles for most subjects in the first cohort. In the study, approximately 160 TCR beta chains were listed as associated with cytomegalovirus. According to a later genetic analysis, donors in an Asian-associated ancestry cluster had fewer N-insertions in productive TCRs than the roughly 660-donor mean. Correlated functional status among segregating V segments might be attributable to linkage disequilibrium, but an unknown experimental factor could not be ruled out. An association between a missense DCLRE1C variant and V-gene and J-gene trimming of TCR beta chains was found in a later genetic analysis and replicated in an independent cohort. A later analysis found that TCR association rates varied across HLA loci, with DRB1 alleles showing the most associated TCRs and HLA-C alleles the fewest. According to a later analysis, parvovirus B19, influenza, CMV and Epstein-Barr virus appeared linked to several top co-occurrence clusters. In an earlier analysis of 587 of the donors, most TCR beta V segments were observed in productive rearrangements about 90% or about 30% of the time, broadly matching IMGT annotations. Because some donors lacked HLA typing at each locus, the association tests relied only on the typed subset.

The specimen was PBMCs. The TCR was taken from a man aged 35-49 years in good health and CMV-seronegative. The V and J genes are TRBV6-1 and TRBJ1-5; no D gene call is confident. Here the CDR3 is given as CASRDGPNQPQHF. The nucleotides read TGTGCCAGCAGGGATGGGCCAAATCAGCCCCAGCATTTT.